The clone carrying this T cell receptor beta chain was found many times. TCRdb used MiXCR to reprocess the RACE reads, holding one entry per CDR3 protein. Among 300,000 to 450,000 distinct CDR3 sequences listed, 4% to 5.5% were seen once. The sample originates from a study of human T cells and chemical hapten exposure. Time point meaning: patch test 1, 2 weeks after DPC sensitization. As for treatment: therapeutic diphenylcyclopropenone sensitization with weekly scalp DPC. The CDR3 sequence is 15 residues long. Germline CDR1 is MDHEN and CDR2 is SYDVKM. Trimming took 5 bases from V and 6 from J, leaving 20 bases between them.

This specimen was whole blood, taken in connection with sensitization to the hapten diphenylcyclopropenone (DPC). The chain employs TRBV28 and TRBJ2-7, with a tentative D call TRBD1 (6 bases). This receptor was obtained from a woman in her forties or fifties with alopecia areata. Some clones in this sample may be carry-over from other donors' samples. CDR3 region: CASSLLPVGAAEQYF. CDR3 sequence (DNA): TGTGCCAGCAGTCTTCTTCCGGTGGGGGCGGCCGAGCAGTACTTC.